These 22 T cell receptor beta chains were all obtained from the same sample, sequenced in a study of radiotherapy plus CTLA-4 blockade in lung cancer. The method was immunoSEQ multiplex PCR; TCRdb's version includes in-frame clones alone and lacks a portion of them. The sample shows more than 90,000 clones, 81% of them seen only once. This specimen was peripheral blood, taken from a patient treated with radiotherapy plus ipilimumab. These receptors were obtained from a human donor with non-small cell lung cancer that progressed on radiotherapy plus ipilimumab. Some clones in this sample may be carry-over from other donors' samples.

The rearrangement uses TRBV29-1 and TRBJ1-1, with a weak D call TRBD1 (5 bases). The CDR3 loop spans 13 amino acids. The V gene lost 6 bases and the J gene lost 0 bases, with 11 bases spanning the gap. In germline, CDR1 is SQVTM, CDR2 ANQGSEA. The CDR3 DNA sequence: TGCAGCGTCGTCTCACAGGTGAACACTGAAGCTTTCTTT. This sequence encodes CSVVSQVNTEAFF. Together with reference TRBV29-1 and TRBJ1-1, the CDR3 gives the full variable domain: SAVISQKPSRDICQRGTSLTIQCQVDSQVTMMFWYRQQPGQSLTLIATANQGSEATYESGFVIDKFPISRPNLTFSTLTVSNMSPEDSSIYLCSVVSQVNTEAFFGQGTRLTVV.

V usage is TRBV7-3 and J usage is TRBJ2-3; TRBD2 is a possible D gene (5 bases). V lost 5 bases to trimming and J lost 2 bases, with 14 bases between them. CDR1 and CDR2 (germline): SGHTA, FQGTGA. The CDR3 consists of 15 residues. For the CDR3, the DNA is TGTGCCAGCAGCCGCACGGGGTTTGTCACAGATACGCAGTATTTT. Protein sequence: CASSRTGFVTDTQYF.

The chain is built from TRBV27 and TRBJ2-6, with a possible D match to TRBD1 (7 bases). The germline CDR1 and CDR2 sequences are MNHEY and SMNVEV (reference sequence). The length of the CDR3 is 20 residues. The V and J ends lost 1 base and 1 base respectively, with 20 bases between them. The CDR3 spells CASSLYARDREVSGANVLTF. The CDR3 coding sequence is TGTGCCAGCAGTTTATACGCACGAGACAGGGAGGTTTCTGGGGCCAACGTCCTGACTTTC.

This clone was observed once. V is TRBV7-2 and J is TRBJ2-5; possible D gene TRBD2, 6 bases. Germline V gene lookup returns CDR1 SGHTA and CDR2 FQGNSA. CDR3 size: 15 residues. The V end lost 3 bases, the J end lost 1 base, and 12 bases lay between the germline ends. This chain's CDR3 is CASSFNKGLQETQYF. The DNA for the CDR3 is TGTGCCAGCAGCTTCAACAAGGGACTCCAAGAGACCCAGTACTTC.

This chain links TRBV7-3 with TRBJ2-1, with 12 bases aligning to TRBD2. Trimming took 5 bases from V and 6 from J; bases not matched to a gene: 8. Germline V gene data show CDR1 as SGHTA and CDR2 as FQGTGA. The CDR3 has 16 residues. The CDR3 region is CASSLRLAGGFNEQFF. The CDR3 nucleotides read TGTGCCAGCAGCCTACGCCTAGCGGGGGGGTTCAATGAGCAGTTCTTC.

V is TRBV5-1 and J is TRBJ2-1, with TRBD1 matching over 7 bases. CDR1 and CDR2 (germline): SGHRS, YFSETQ. The CDR3 has 15 amino acids. Trimming at V came to 0 bases and at J to 5 bases, leaving 5 bases not matched to a gene. The CDR3 here is CASSLERQGDNEQFF. The CDR3 DNA sequence: TGCGCCAGCAGCTTGGAAAGACAGGGAGACAATGAGCAGTTCTTC.

The chain recombines TRBV5-6 with TRBJ2-7; maybe TRBD2 (6 bases). There are 15 residues in the CDR3. V dropped 0 bases and J dropped 2 bases, with 12 bases sitting between them. Per the germline V gene, CDR1 is SGHDT and CDR2 is YYEEEE. The CDR3, as DNA: TGTGCCAGCAGCTTGGGGCTAGCGAGGACCTACGAGCAGTACTTC. Its translation is CASSLGLARTYEQYF.

The chain combines TRBV20-1 with TRBJ1-2, with TRBD1 matching 7 bases. The CDR3 loop spans 11 amino acids. V gave up 5 bases and J gave up 11 bases; unmatched junction bases: 8. Germline CDR1 DFQATT, CDR2 SNEGSKA (reference sequence). The DNA of the CDR3 is TGCAGTGCTTCCCACCGGGACAGATACACCTTC. Translation: CSASHRDRYTF.

CDR3 sequence: CASSYSNTYEQYF. The CDR3 nucleotides are TGTGCCAGCAGTTACTCGAACACCTACGAGCAGTACTTC. The chain recombines TRBV6-5 with TRBJ2-7; D is unclear. V was pared by 0 bases and J by 2 bases, with 5 bases between. CDR3 length: 13 residues. CDR1 MNHEY and CDR2 SVGAGI come from the germline V gene.

The chain recombines TRBV15 with TRBJ1-5; D is undetermined. Germline V gene data show CDR1 as LNHNV and CDR2 as YYDKDF (reference sequence). Trimming left V 2 bases short and J 4 bases short, with 6 bases between. The CDR3 has 13 residues. The CDR3 DNA reads TGTGCCACCAGCAGACGGGCTAATCAGCCCCAGCATTTT. This gives the protein CATSRRANQPQHF. Combining the CDR3 with reference TRBV15 and TRBJ1-5 gives the whole variable domain DAMVIQNPRYQVTQFGKPVTLSCSQTLNHNVMYWYQQKSSQAPKLLFHYYDKDFNNEADTPDNFQSRRPNTSFCFLDIRSPGLGDTAMYLCATSRRANQPQHFGDGTRLSIL.

CDR3 in amino acids: CASSPPGQYQETQYF. DNA of the CDR3: TGTGCCAGCTCACCACCCGGACAGTACCAAGAGACCCAGTACTTC. The rearrangement links TRBV18 to TRBJ2-5, with D possibly matching TRBD1 (6 bases). The germline V gene has CDR1 KGHSH and CDR2 LQKENI. V gave up 0 bases and J gave up 0 bases, with 8 bases separating them. CDR3 length equals 15 residues.

V usage is TRBV5-5 and J usage is TRBJ1-5; the match to TRBD1 covers 7 bases. Germline CDR1 and CDR2: SGHKS and YYEKEE (reference sequence). Trimming at V came to 4 bases and at J to 0 bases, leaving 13 bases not matched to a gene. This CDR3 is 18 amino acids long. CDR3 coding DNA: TGTGCCAGCAGCCTACTTTCTATGACAGGGCATAGCAATCAGCCCCAGCATTTT. It is translated as CASSLLSMTGHSNQPQHF.

V gene TRBV19 combines with J gene TRBJ2-2; 7 bases are shared with TRBD2. The germline gives CDR1 LNHDA, CDR2 SQIVND (reference sequence). The CDR3 is 13 residues long. Trimming took 4 bases from V and 6 from J; bases not matched to a gene: 2. CDR3 sequence: CASSTGGSGELFF. The CDR3 DNA follows: TGTGCCAGTAGTACCGGGGGGTCCGGGGAGCTGTTTTTT.

This clone was observed a few times. The V call is TRBV29-1, the J call TRBJ2-1; 11 positions agree with TRBD1. The CDR3 has 14 amino acids. Trimming at V came to 6 bases and at J to 4 bases, leaving 5 bases not matched to a gene. Germline V gene sequence: CDR1 SQVTM, CDR2 ANQGSEA. The CDR3 loop is CSVEGQGGYNEQFF. The DNA for the CDR3 is TGCAGCGTAGAGGGACAGGGGGGTTACAATGAGCAGTTCTTC.

The gene calls are TRBV9 and TRBJ2-3; no firm D call. V was shortened by 2 bases and J by 2 bases, with 12 bases between the two germline ends. The CDR3 has 15 residues. Germline V gene lookup returns CDR1 SGDLS and CDR2 YYNGEE. The CDR3 sequence is CASSVTAINTDTQYF. DNA of the CDR3: TGTGCCAGCAGCGTTACGGCCATAAACACAGATACGCAGTATTTT.

This clone was recorded a few times. This chain joins TRBV6-1 and TRBJ2-2; D remains unclear. CDR1 and CDR2 from the germline V gene are MNHNS and SASEGT. Trimming took off 1 base at V and 6 bases at J, with 12 bases between the two ends. CDR3 length equals 15 residues. CDR3 sequence (DNA): TGTGCCAGCAGTGAAGATGTGAACAGCTCCGGGGAGCTGTTTTTT. It specifies CASSEDVNSSGELFF.

The rearrangement joins TRBV9 to TRBJ2-7; D gene unclear. The germline V gene encodes CDR1 SGDLS and CDR2 YYNGEE. Trimming took 0 bases from V and 4 from J, leaving 11 bases between them. The CDR3 contains 14 residues. In nucleotides, the CDR3 is TGTGCCAGCAGCGTAGGCGGATCTAGGTACGAGCAGTACTTC. Its protein product is CASSVGGSRYEQYF.

The chain uses TRBV4-1 and TRBJ1-6; possible D gene TRBD1, 6 bases. This CDR3 spans 14 amino acids. The V end lost 5 bases, the J end lost 8 bases, and 13 bases lay between the germline ends. Germline lookup yields CDR1 MGHRA and CDR2 YSYEKL. CDR3 DNA: TGCGCCAGCAGCATCAGGGGCTTAGATTCACCCCTCCACTTT. Amino acid sequence: CASSIRGLDSPLHF.

The CDR3 coding sequence is TGTGCCAGCAGTTACCCGCCCAGGATGCATCAGCATTTT. Its protein is CASSYPPRMHQHF. The chain joins TRBV6-6 to TRBJ1-5, with D unclear. This CDR3 is built from 13 residues. The ends were cut back, 2 bases at V and 13 bases at J, with 15 bases in the middle. CDR1 MNHNY and CDR2 SVGAGI come from the germline V gene (reference sequence).

The CDR3: CASSLVVVAEAFF. The CDR3 DNA is TGTGCCAGCAGCTTAGTGGTAGTGGCTGAAGCTTTCTTT. The gene calls are TRBV7-8 and TRBJ1-1; D call uncertain. The CDR3 is 13 amino acids. With 1 base removed from V and 6 bases from J, the gap between germline ends came to 9 bases. Germline values: CDR1 SGHVS, CDR2 FQNEAQ. The full variable domain, rest sourced from reference TRBV7-8 and TRBJ1-1, is GAGVSQSPRYKVAKRGQDVALRCDPISGHVSLFWYQQALGQGPEFLTYFQNEAQLDKSGLPSDRFFAERPEGSVSTLKIQRTQQEDSAVYLCASSLVVVAEAFFGQGTRLTVV.

This rearrangement joins TRBV10-3 to TRBJ2-5; possibly TRBD2 for D (6 bases). The CDR3 has 14 residues. Trimming took 2 bases from V and 7 from J, leaving 14 bases between them. CDR1 ENHRY and CDR2 SYGVKD come from the germline V gene. The CDR3 region has the DNA TGTGCCATCAGTGAGATTGGAGGGGAAGGGACCCAGTACTTC. This codes for CAISEIGGEGTQYF.

The chain carries TRBV10-3 and TRBJ2-3; D not certain. The V end lost 4 bases, the J end lost 3 bases, and 5 bases lay between the germline ends. Per germline, CDR1 ENHRY and CDR2 SYGVKD. The CDR3 is made up of 12 amino acids. DNA of the CDR3: TGTGCCATCAGTGTTACGACAGATACGCAGTATTTT. Amino acid sequence: CAISVTTDTQYF.